These 32 T cell receptor beta chains share one sample of origin, sequenced in a study of beta chain features in type 1 diabetes. Study findings and constraints: Within each of all four CD4+ subsets, Type 1 diabetes patients had TCRB CDR3s that were moderately but significantly shorter.

No cognate antigen is known for these TCRs. The isolated RNA, all of it, was reverse transcribed, so expressed TCRB transcripts were what got sequenced. This table comes from immunoSEQ multiplex PCR, and its TCRdb copy is limited to in-frame clones, with some not included. The table shows 95,000 to 150,000 clones, with 16% occurring only once. The material sequenced was central memory CD4+ T cells from blood. These receptors were taken from a man aged 30 to 39 with type 1 diabetes.

This clone was seen a handful of times. The chain carries TRBV7-2 and TRBJ2-1; D is undetermined. Trimming stripped 0 bases from V and 8 bases from J, with 2 bases between. This CDR3 is built from 11 residues. Germline V gene data show CDR1 as SGHTA and CDR2 as FQGNSA. The CDR3 protein is CASSLAHEQFF. CDR3 coding DNA: TGTGCCAGCAGCTTAGCTCATGAGCAGTTCTTC.

The chain employs TRBV6-1 and TRBJ1-5, with a possible D match to TRBD1 (5 bases). V was pared by 7 bases and J by 7 bases, with 20 bases between. The germline V gene encodes CDR1 MNHNS and CDR2 SASEGT. This CDR3 region has 15 residues. This chain's CDR3 is CASNLIAGNQQPQHF. CDR3 in DNA: TGTGCCAGCAACCTTATTGCAGGGAATCAACAGCCCCAGCATTTT.

The chain links TRBV7-2 to TRBJ2-3; D gene uncertain. V was clipped by 4 bases and J by 3 bases, with 11 bases between them. Germline assignment: CDR1 SGHTA and CDR2 FQGNSA. This CDR3 has 14 residues. The chain's CDR3 is CASSSEALTDTQYF. The CDR3 DNA follows: TGTGCCAGCAGCTCTGAGGCCCTAACAGATACGCAGTATTTT.

CDR3 DNA: TGTGCCAGCAGCTCAAGAAGCACGGGCCTCGATACGCAGTATTTT. Encoded protein: CASSSRSTGLDTQYF. The V and J genes are TRBV5-4 and TRBJ2-3; D is unresolved. The CDR3 consists of 15 residues. V dropped 3 bases and J dropped 6 bases, with 17 bases sitting between them. CDR1 and CDR2 from the germline V gene are SGHNT and YYREEE (reference sequence).

As for this clone: Other nucleotide sequences from this sample produce the same CDR3. This rearrangement joins TRBV7-2 to TRBJ2-5; D is unclear. The CDR3 spans 13 residues. V was cut by 1 base and J by 3 bases, with 6 bases left in between. Germline lookup yields CDR1 SGHTA and CDR2 FQGNSA. The DNA of the CDR3 is TGTGCCAGCAGCTTAGTGCAGGAAGAGACCCAGTACTTC. Translation: CASSLVQEETQYF.

This clone was seen more than once but under ten times. The chain's CDR3 is CASSLRDRYTEAFF. The CDR3 DNA reads TGTGCCAGCAGCTTGCGGGACAGGTACACTGAAGCTTTCTTT. V gene TRBV5-8 combines with J gene TRBJ1-1; 8 bases line up with TRBD1. Looked up from germline, CDR1 is SGHTS and CDR2 is YDEGEE. The CDR3 is 14 residues long. V was pared by 1 base and J by 3 bases, with 2 bases of the junction left unmatched.

The rearrangement links TRBV4-1 to TRBJ2-7; D remains unclear. Germline CDR1 reads MGHRA; CDR2 reads YSYEKL. V shed 1 base and J shed 2 bases, with 9 bases lying between them. This CDR3 spans 14 amino acids. Here the CDR3 DNA reads TGCGCCAGCAGCCAAGCAGAACAGACCTACGAGCAGTACTTC. Protein: CASSQAEQTYEQYF.

This clone was counted only a few times. The rearrangement links TRBV6-1 to TRBJ2-2; D gene ambiguous. V dropped 3 bases and J dropped 6 bases, with 8 bases sitting between them. Per the germline V gene, CDR1 is MNHNS and CDR2 is SASEGT. The CDR3 has 13 amino acids. CDR3 residues: CASSERHSGELFF. In nucleotides, the CDR3 is TGTGCCAGCAGTGAGAGACATTCCGGGGAGCTGTTTTTT.

This clone was observed a few times. This chain uses TRBV18 with TRBJ2-5; TRBD2 is a possible D gene (5 bases). Germline CDR1 reads KGHSH; CDR2 reads LQKENI. This CDR3 region has 12 residues. Trimming left V 1 base short and J 10 bases short, with 10 bases between. The chain's CDR3 is CASSPLREGQYF. CDR3 sequence (DNA): TGTGCCAGCTCACCACTTCGAGAGGGCCAGTACTTC.

The chain is built from TRBV9 and TRBJ1-1; a weak D match, TRBD1 (5 bases). Trimming removed 2 bases from V and 5 bases from J, with 16 bases in between. CDR3 length: 15 residues. Germline CDR1 and CDR2: SGDLS and YYNGEE. CDR3 sequence (DNA): TGTGCCAGCAGCGTCCGTTCCCAGGGAGAGACTGAAGCTTTCTTT. This encodes CASSVRSQGETEAFF.

The chain joins TRBV29-1 to TRBJ1-4; TRBD1 matches at 9 bases. In germline, CDR1 is SQVTM, CDR2 ANQGSEA. After removal of 6 bases from V and 5 bases from J, the junction contained 4 bases not matched to a gene. The CDR3 totals 13 residues. The CDR3 reads CSVLGQGNEKLFF. CDR3 nucleotides: TGCAGCGTCTTAGGACAGGGGAATGAAAAACTGTTTTTT.

The rearrangement joins TRBV7-9 to TRBJ2-7, with a weak D call TRBD2 (5 bases). Germline CDR1 is SEHNR and CDR2 is FQNEAQ (reference sequence). Trimming stripped 5 bases from V and 0 bases from J, with 14 bases between. CDR3 length equals 15 residues. This CDR3 is CASSPRGLGSYEQYF. CDR3 coding DNA: TGTGCCAGCAGCCCCAGAGGACTGGGCTCCTACGAGCAGTACTTC.

This clone appeared a few times. The chain recombines TRBV7-3 with TRBJ1-1; D gene ambiguous. Germline V gene data show CDR1 as SGHTA and CDR2 as FQGTGA. The CDR3 is 13 residues long. V was pared by 1 base and J by 1 base, with 4 bases between. CDR3 DNA sequence: TGTGCCAGCAGCTTAATGGCGAACACTGAAGCTTTCTTT. Amino acid sequence: CASSLMANTEAFF.

The chain uses TRBV27 and TRBJ2-6, with D unresolved. The CDR3 has 15 amino acids. Germline V gene data show CDR1 as MNHEY and CDR2 as SMNVEV (reference sequence). V lost 2 bases and J lost 1, with 6 bases in between. CDR3: CASSLLGSGANVLTF. In nucleotides, the CDR3 is TGTGCCAGCAGTTTACTAGGGTCTGGGGCCAACGTCCTGACTTTC.

The chain has TRBV6-5 and TRBJ2-5, with D possibly being TRBD1 (6 bases). This CDR3 comprises 15 residues. Trimming left V 7 bases short and J 4 bases short, with 19 bases between. Germline V gene data show CDR1 as MNHEY and CDR2 as SVGAGI. This CDR3 is CASTPSDRRGETQYF. In DNA, the CDR3 is TGTGCCAGCACCCCTTCGGACAGACGTGGAGAGACCCAGTACTTC.

The rearrangement links TRBV27 to TRBJ1-6; possibly TRBD1 for D (5 bases). The length of the CDR3 is 16 residues. The germline V and J ends were trimmed by 2 bases and 5 bases, with 13 bases remaining between them. Germline V CDR1 and CDR2: MNHEY, SMNVEV (reference sequence). Written as DNA, the CDR3 is TGTGCCAGCAGTTTACGCGGGACGGTTAATAATTCACCCCTCCACTTT. Protein: CASSLRGTVNNSPLHF.

This clone appeared many times. The chain recombines TRBV29-1 with TRBJ2-5; D gene unclear. Between the trimmed V and J ends, which lost 4 bases and 7 bases, there was a span of 13 bases. The germline V gene encodes CDR1 SQVTM and CDR2 ANQGSEA. The CDR3 is 12 residues long. The CDR3 bases are TGCAGCGTTGTGGAGCAGCTGGGGACCCAGTACTTC. It specifies CSVVEQLGTQYF.

This chain connects TRBV4-1 to TRBJ1-1; D unresolved. The CDR3 loop spans 15 amino acids. CDR1 is MGHRA, CDR2 YSYEKL, per germline. The V end was cut by 1 base, the J end by 3 bases, with 12 bases between. The CDR3 sequence is CASSQGRADDTEAFF. CDR3 coding DNA: TGCGCCAGCAGCCAAGGGCGGGCTGATGACACTGAAGCTTTCTTT.

The table lists this clone with a few counts. V is TRBV14 and J is TRBJ2-1; D gene ambiguous. The CDR3 covers 15 residues. Germline assignment: CDR1 SGHDN and CDR2 FVKESK. V gave up 3 bases and J gave up 2 bases, with 11 bases separating them. The CDR3 region is CASSQNNWAYNEQFF. Here the CDR3 DNA reads TGTGCCAGCAGCCAGAATAACTGGGCCTACAATGAGCAGTTCTTC.

The chain recombines TRBV9 with TRBJ2-1, with a tentative D call TRBD2 (5 bases). Germline CDR1 SGDLS, CDR2 YYNGEE. V lost 8 bases, J lost 8 bases, and 14 bases lay in between. The CDR3 contains 12 residues. CDR3 nucleotides: TGTGCCAGTGGGCTAGGGAGCGATGAGCAGTTCTTC. Amino acid sequence: CASGLGSDEQFF.

Only a few counts were recorded for this clone. This rearrangement joins TRBV4-3 to TRBJ1-2, with 7 bases fitting TRBD1. The V segment lost 0 bases and the J segment 3 bases; nucleotides outside the gene matches: 1. In germline, CDR1 is LGHNA, CDR2 YSLEER. The CDR3 totals 14 residues. CDR3 region: CASSQEDRDYGYTF. DNA of the CDR3: TGCGCCAGCAGCCAAGAAGACAGGGACTATGGCTACACCTTC.

V and J are TRBV7-8 and TRBJ2-4; D may be TRBD1 (6 bases). V gave up 1 base and J gave up 3 bases, with 16 bases separating them. Per the germline V gene, CDR1 is SGHVS and CDR2 is FQNEAQ. CDR3 length: 17 residues. CDR3 sequence reads: CASSLEAGVSLKNIQYF. In DNA, the CDR3 is TGTGCCAGCAGCTTAGAAGCAGGGGTGTCCCTCAAAAACATTCAGTACTTC. Complete variable domain (other parts from reference TRBV7-8 and TRBJ2-4): GAGVSQSPRYKVAKRGQDVALRCDPISGHVSLFWYQQALGQGPEFLTYFQNEAQLDKSGLPSDRFFAERPEGSVSTLKIQRTQQEDSAVYLCASSLEAGVSLKNIQYFGAGTRLSVL.

This clone came up a few times. In DNA, the CDR3 is TGCAGCGTTGCTGAGACAGGGGATAATCAGCCCCAGCATTTT. It encodes CSVAETGDNQPQHF. The rearrangement uses TRBV29-1 and TRBJ1-5, with 8 bases aligning to TRBD1. Trimming took 4 bases from V and 4 from J; bases not matched to a gene: 6. From germline, CDR1 is SQVTM and CDR2 ANQGSEA. This CDR3 has 14 residues.

The chain is built from TRBV5-1 and TRBJ2-1; TRBD2 might be the D (6 bases). With 0 bases removed from V and 0 bases from J, the gap between germline ends came to 7 bases. CDR1 SGHRS and CDR2 YFSETQ come from the germline V gene. The CDR3 runs to 15 residues. The CDR3: CASSLDGGSYNEQFF. As DNA, the CDR3 is TGCGCCAGCAGCTTGGACGGGGGCTCCTACAATGAGCAGTTCTTC. The complete variable domain, with remaining parts taken from reference TRBV5-1 and TRBJ2-1, reads KAGVTQTPRYLIKTRGQQVTLSCSPISGHRSVSWYQQTPGQGLQFLFEYFSETQRNKGNFPGRFSGRQFSNSRSEMNVSTLELGDSALYLCASSLDGGSYNEQFFGPGTRLTVL.

This chain uses TRBV7-2 with TRBJ2-7; tentative D call: TRBD1 (6 bases). The CDR3 is 14 amino acids. Deletions cut 4 bases from V and 0 bases from J, with 10 bases between. Germline CDR1 SGHTA, CDR2 FQGNSA. The CDR3 DNA reads TGTGCCAGCAGCTGGACAGAAAGCTCCTACGAGCAGTACTTC. Translation gives CASSWTESSYEQYF.

This clone has a handful of counts. The J gene is TRBJ1-4, the V gene TRBV27, with 7 bases lining up with TRBD1. The CDR3 has 14 amino acids. Germline CDR1 MNHEY, CDR2 SMNVEV (reference sequence). The V segment lost 7 bases and the J segment 4 bases; nucleotides outside the gene matches: 6. Here the CDR3 reads CASTNRGYNEKLFF. The CDR3 coding sequence is TGTGCCAGCACGAACAGGGGATATAATGAAAAACTGTTTTTT.

The rearrangement joins TRBV4-3 to TRBJ2-7, with D perhaps matching TRBD1 or TRBD2 (6 bases each). The CDR3 consists of 16 residues. The germline V and J ends were trimmed by 4 bases and 1 base, with 17 bases remaining between them. Germline V CDR1 and CDR2: LGHNA, YSLEER. The CDR3 sequence is CASSLQWGAGSYEQYF. CDR3 sequence (DNA): TGCGCCAGCAGCCTCCAATGGGGGGCAGGTTCCTACGAGCAGTACTTC.

This clone has ten or more counts. The sample holds other DNA sequences that translate to the same CDR3. The J gene is TRBJ2-3, the V gene TRBV7-8; 7 bases match TRBD2. V gave up 1 base and J gave up 2 bases; unmatched junction bases: 9. The germline V gene has CDR1 SGHVS and CDR2 FQNEAQ. The CDR3 is 17 residues long. The CDR3 DNA reads as TGTGCCAGCAGCTTAGGCGTTGCGGGGGACCCCACAGATACGCAGTATTTT. It is translated as CASSLGVAGDPTDTQYF.

In regard to this clone: Just one base apart from a much larger clone, this may be a read error. The chain combines TRBV7-2 with TRBJ2-1, with 9 bases fitting TRBD1. J gave up 7 bases and V 4 bases, and 8 bases lay outside the gene matches. This CDR3 region has 15 residues. From germline, CDR1 is SGHTA and CDR2 FQGNSA. For the CDR3, the DNA is TGTGCCAGCAGCTGCGGGACAGGGTTGTGGAATGAGCAGTTCTTC. Its protein is CASSCGTGLWNEQFF. Looking up the rest from reference TRBV7-2 and TRBJ2-1 gives the full variable domain: GAGVSQSPSNKVTEKGKDVELRCDPISGHTALYWYRQSLGQGLEFLIYFQGNSAPDKSGLPSDRFSAERTGGSVSTLTIQRTQQEDSAVYLCASSCGTGLWNEQFFGPGTRLTVL.

The gene calls are TRBV7-3 and TRBJ2-1, with TRBD2 matching over 10 bases. V shed 4 bases, J shed 11 bases, and the junction held 5 bases outside the gene matches. Looked up from germline, CDR1 is SGHTA and CDR2 is FQGTGA. This CDR3 region has 13 residues. The CDR3 bases are TGTGCCAGCAGCTCCACTAGCGGGGCAAAGCAGTTCTTC. Residues: CASSSTSGAKQFF. Combining the CDR3 with reference TRBV7-3 and TRBJ2-1 gives the whole variable domain GAGVSQTPSNKVTEKGKYVELRCDPISGHTALYWYRQSLGQGPEFLIYFQGTGAADDSGLPNDRFFAVRPEGSVSTLKIQRTERGDSAVYLCASSSTSGAKQFFGPGTRLTVL.

A few counts support this clone. The rearrangement joins TRBV18 to TRBJ2-7, with 8 nucleotides matching TRBD1. After removal of 4 bases from V and 9 bases from J, the junction contained 20 bases not matched to a gene. Germline CDR1 reads KGHSH; CDR2 reads LQKENI. This CDR3 spans 17 amino acids. CDR3 protein: CASSLLVDETGVSGQYF. The CDR3 DNA is TGTGCCAGCTCACTCCTGGTAGACGAGACAGGGGTCTCTGGGCAGTACTTC.

This clone was counted between two and nine times. The chain combines TRBV30 with TRBJ1-6, with 8 positions matching TRBD1. CDR1 GTSNPN and CDR2 SVGIG come from the germline V gene (reference sequence). The CDR3 contains 13 residues. V dropped 6 bases and J dropped 8; count of bases not matched to a gene: 6. CDR3 DNA sequence: TGTGCCTGCACGGGACAGGACTATTCACCCCTCCACTTT. This gives the protein CACTGQDYSPLHF.